One T cell receptor beta chain is described in this entry. Its antigen remains unidentified. Germline V gene lookup returns CDR1 MDHEN and CDR2 SYDVKM. V gave up 10 bases and J gave up 0 bases, with 16 bases separating them. The CDR3 contains 14 residues. The data originate from a study of shared clonotypes between healthy human individuals. Study results and limitations: Investigators expected sequencing depth to affect clonotype sharing among donors.

The assay was immunoSEQ multiplex PCR, and TCRdb's table has in-frame clones only and misses some. The data show around 510,000 clones, 70% to 80% seen once. The receptor was isolated from a middle-aged woman in good health. Some clones in this sample may be carry-over from other donors' samples. The sequenced sample was PBMCs. This sequence joins TRBV28 and TRBJ2-7; possible D gene TRBD2, 6 bases. CDR3 DNA sequence: TGTGCCATCAAACCGGGGGACCGCTCCTACGAGCAGTACTTC. Its protein product is CAIKPGDRSYEQYF.